This T cell receptor beta chain was sequenced in a study of vaccination effects on CD4 cells after COVID-19. Sequencing used immunoSEQ multiplex PCR; TCRdb keeps in-frame clones, though not all of them. This sample has roughly 64,000 clones, with approximately 72% found just once. Of note for this clone: Its antigen is unidentified.

Researchers isolated CD4+ T cells once approximately 10 days of culture had elapsed. The germline V gene has CDR1 SGHTA and CDR2 FQGNSA. This CDR3 contains 13 residues. With 6 bases clipped from V and 4 bases from J, the junction kept 5 bases outside the gene matches. V usage is TRBV7-2 and J usage is TRBJ2-5; 7 bases agree with TRBD1. The receptor comes from a human donor who had a prior SARS-CoV-2 infection. This specimen consisted of CD4+ T cells from PBMCs cultured without peptide, obtained before COVID-19 vaccination. This CDR3 is CASRLQGRETQYF. For the CDR3, the DNA is TGTGCCAGCAGGTTACAGGGGCGAGAGACCCAGTACTTC.